The 32 T cell receptor beta chains listed next were all sequenced from one sample in a study of blood T cell repertoires in COVID-19. Clones were sequenced by immunoSEQ multiplex PCR, and TCRdb holds only the in-frame ones, with some missing. Among about 100,000 clones listed, approximately 92% were seen once. Sequences were obtained from peripheral blood. The receptors shown here come from a woman older than 75 with acute or convalescent COVID-19.

The chain links TRBV24-1 to TRBJ1-1; 10 bases fit TRBD1. J was trimmed by 4 bases and V by 2 bases; bases with no gene match: 6. Looked up from germline, CDR1 is KGHDR and CDR2 is SFDVKD. CDR3 size: 16 residues. Here the CDR3 DNA reads TGTGCCACCAGTGATTACCGACAGGGGGCGGGCACTGAAGCTTTCTTT. Its translation: CATSDYRQGAGTEAFF.

The V and J genes are TRBV28 and TRBJ1-4, with 7 bases lining up with TRBD1. This CDR3 is 15 amino acids long. Germline CDR1 is MDHEN and CDR2 is SYDVKM. Trimming removed 3 bases from V and 3 bases from J; junction bases left unmatched: 4. Here the CDR3 DNA reads TGTGCCAGCAGTTTTGTTGGGACAGCTAATGAAAAACTGTTTTTT. Its translation: CASSFVGTANEKLFF.

The rearrangement links TRBV30 to TRBJ2-3; D perhaps matches TRBD2 (6 bases). This CDR3 has 14 amino acids. Between the trimmed V and J ends, which lost 5 bases and 1 base, there was a span of 13 bases. Germline CDR1 reads GTSNPN; CDR2 reads SVGIG (reference sequence). This CDR3 is CAWAPGVGTDTQYF. CDR3 sequence (DNA): TGTGCCTGGGCACCGGGGGTGGGCACAGATACGCAGTATTTT.

CDR3 nucleotides: TGTGCCAGCAGTTACCTGCCCGGACAGGGGGCTACTGAAGCTTTCTTT. Protein: CASSYLPGQGATEAFF. The gene calls are TRBV6-5 and TRBJ1-1; 11 positions agree with TRBD1. This CDR3 contains 16 residues. J gave up 5 bases and V 2 bases, and 7 bases lay outside the gene matches. Germline CDR1 and CDR2: MNHEY and SVGAGI.

The V and J genes are TRBV11-2 and TRBJ2-7, with TRBD2 matching over 15 bases. V lost 3 bases and J lost 2; bases outside the gene matches: 8. The length of the CDR3 is 18 residues. Germline assignment: CDR1 SGHAT and CDR2 FQNNGV. In nucleotides, the CDR3 is TGTGCCAGCAGCTTGGGGACTAGCGGGGGGTTGGGGGCCTACGAGCAGTACTTC. This encodes CASSLGTSGGLGAYEQYF.

The chain carries TRBV10-1 and TRBJ2-1; D might be TRBD2 (6 bases). V lost 1 base to trimming and J lost 3 bases, with 10 bases between them. The length of the CDR3 is 15 residues. Germline CDR1 and CDR2: WNHNN and SYGVQD (reference sequence). DNA for the CDR3: TGCGCCAGCAGTGAGTGGCGGGAAAACTACAATGAGCAGTTCTTC. Translating gives CASSEWRENYNEQFF.

This chain connects TRBV28 to TRBJ2-7; TRBD2 matches at 7 bases. This CDR3 has 15 residues. V was pared by 5 bases and J by 2 bases, with 9 bases of the junction left unmatched. The V gene's germline CDR1 is MDHEN and CDR2 SYDVKM. DNA of the CDR3: TGTGCCAGCAGTCCCCGGGGAGGGGTCCCCTACGAGCAGTACTTC. Encoded protein: CASSPRGGVPYEQYF.

The J gene is TRBJ2-1, the V gene TRBV30, with TRBD2 identical over 8 bases. The CDR3 is made up of 16 amino acids. Germline V gives CDR1 GTSNPN, CDR2 SVGIG (reference sequence). V shed 2 bases, J shed 7 bases, and the junction held 13 bases outside the gene matches. CDR3 sequence reads: CAWSLHPTGGQNEQFF. In DNA, the CDR3 is TGTGCCTGGAGTCTCCATCCGACGGGGGGGCAGAATGAGCAGTTCTTC.

V and J are TRBV4-3 and TRBJ2-7; perhaps TRBD2 as D (5 bases). The CDR3 consists of 17 residues. The germline V gene encodes CDR1 LGHNA and CDR2 YSLEER. V lost 0 bases and J 1 base, leaving 16 bases between the germline ends. The CDR3 sequence is CASSQDLRAANSYEQYF. The CDR3 DNA follows: TGCGCCAGCAGCCAAGATCTGAGGGCGGCGAATTCCTACGAGCAGTACTTC.

The chain has TRBV27 and TRBJ1-2, with 7 bases aligning to TRBD1. The CDR3 sequence is 14 residues long. Germline CDR1 reads MNHEY; CDR2 reads SMNVEV (reference sequence). V was pared by 6 bases and J by 8 bases, with 12 bases of the junction left unmatched. CDR3 amino acids: CASSLSWDSAGYTF. DNA for the CDR3: TGTGCCAGCAGCCTAAGCTGGGACAGTGCCGGCTACACCTTC.

This chain connects TRBV10-2 to TRBJ2-5; 11 nucleotides agree with TRBD2. This CDR3 is built from 15 residues. From germline, CDR1 is WSHSY and CDR2 SAAADI. The V gene end was trimmed by 8 bases and the J gene end by 2 bases; junction bases not matched to a gene: 7. CDR3 nucleotide sequence: TGCGCCAGCCTTGGGTTAGCGGGGGGGCAAGAGACCCAGTACTTC. This sequence encodes CASLGLAGGQETQYF.

The chain employs TRBV18 and TRBJ1-1, with D possibly matching TRBD1 (5 bases). CDR1 KGHSH and CDR2 LQKENI come from the germline V gene. The CDR3 contains 16 residues. The ends were cut back, 0 bases at V and 1 base at J, with 12 bases in the middle. The CDR3 DNA sequence: TGTGCCAGCTCACCACCGGGGCCAGGGCAGAACACTGAAGCTTTCTTT. This translates into CASSPPGPGQNTEAFF.

This chain uses TRBV14 with TRBJ1-1, with TRBD1 matching 10 bases. CDR1 SGHDN and CDR2 FVKESK come from the germline V gene. This CDR3 has 17 amino acids. After removal of 1 base from V and 1 base from J, the junction contained 6 bases not matched to a gene. CDR3 sequence: CASSQAGQGLGNTEAFF. The DNA for the CDR3 is TGTGCCAGCAGCCAAGCGGGACAGGGGTTAGGGAACACTGAAGCTTTCTTT.

The chain joins TRBV7-6 to TRBJ1-5; D is uncertain. Trimming left V 5 bases short and J 0 bases short, with 5 bases between. The CDR3 sequence is 13 residues long. The germline gives CDR1 SGHVS, CDR2 FNYEAQ. CDR3 sequence: CASSAYSNQPQHF. As DNA, the CDR3 is TGTGCCAGCAGCGCCTATAGCAATCAGCCCCAGCATTTT.

This rearrangement joins TRBV5-1 to TRBJ2-2, with TRBD1 as a possible D gene (6 bases). The CDR3 runs 18 residues. Deletions cut 1 base from V and 0 bases from J, with 16 bases between. Germline lookup yields CDR1 SGHRS and CDR2 YFSETQ. The CDR3 nucleotides read TGCGCCAGCAGCTTGTTGGGTGACAGGTGGGCGAACACCGGGGAGCTGTTTTTT. Translating it yields CASSLLGDRWANTGELFF.

The chain employs TRBV7-6 and TRBJ2-2, with TRBD2 matching over 10 bases. The ends lost 0 bases at V and 6 bases at J; junction bases unmatched: 10. The CDR3 is 18 residues long. Germline V CDR1 and CDR2: SGHVS, FNYEAQ. The CDR3 bases are TGTGCCAGCAGCTTAGCGATCGAAGCTAGCGGGGGTTCCGGGGAGCTGTTTTTT. This sequence encodes CASSLAIEASGGSGELFF. The full variable domain, completed using reference TRBV7-6 and TRBJ2-2, is GAGVSQSPRYKVTKRGQDVALRCDPISGHVSLYWYRQALGQGPEFLTYFNYEAQQDKSGLPNDRFSAERPEGSISTLTIQRTEQRDSAMYRCASSLAIEASGGSGELFFGEGSRLTVL.

Here the CDR3 reads CASSQDRLAGTYEQYF. Here the CDR3 DNA reads TGCGCCAGCAGCCAAGATCGACTAGCGGGGACCTACGAGCAGTACTTC. The chain is built from TRBV4-3 and TRBJ2-7, with 11 bases lining up with TRBD2. V shed 0 bases, J shed 2 bases, and the junction held 3 bases outside the gene matches. Germline-derived CDR1 and CDR2 are LGHNA and YSLEER. This CDR3 is built from 16 residues.

This clone was recorded only once. The J gene is TRBJ1-2, the V gene TRBV19, with a tentative D call TRBD1 (5 bases). V lost 3 bases to trimming and J lost 4 bases, with 9 bases between them. There are 13 residues in the CDR3. The germline CDR1 and CDR2 sequences are LNHDA and SQIVND (reference sequence). The CDR3 here is CASSISGAYGYTF. CDR3 sequence (DNA): TGTGCCAGTAGTATCAGTGGGGCCTATGGCTACACCTTC.

The chain links TRBV5-1 to TRBJ2-7; D possibly corresponds to TRBD2 (5 bases). Trimming cost V 5 bases and J 3 bases, with 12 bases left between them. From germline, CDR1 is SGHRS and CDR2 YFSETQ. CDR3 length: 13 amino acids. CDR3 nucleotide sequence: TGCGCCAGCAGAGCTGGACTCGACTACGAGCAGTACTTC. Translating it yields CASRAGLDYEQYF.

The J gene is TRBJ2-3, the V gene TRBV14; 11 positions agree with TRBD2. CDR1 is SGHDN and CDR2 is FVKESK in the germline V gene. V was clipped by 0 bases and J by 6 bases; unmatched bases: 11. This CDR3 comprises 18 residues. This chain's CDR3 is CASSQDRVAGGPPDTQYF. CDR3 in DNA: TGTGCCAGCAGCCAAGATCGAGTAGCGGGGGGGCCCCCGGATACGCAGTATTTT.

The chain couples TRBV10-2 to TRBJ1-1; 8 nucleotides agree with TRBD1. After removal of 6 bases from V and 3 bases from J, the junction contained 6 bases not matched to a gene. The CDR3 length is 14 residues. Germline lookup yields CDR1 WSHSY and CDR2 SAAADI. The CDR3 spells CASSQGALDTEAFF. The CDR3 nucleotides are TGCGCCAGCAGCCAGGGGGCTTTGGACACTGAAGCTTTCTTT.

The CDR3 coding sequence is TGTGCCAGTAGGGACAGGGGCTTGCAGCCCCAGCATTTT. Translation gives CASRDRGLQPQHF. The chain has TRBV28 and TRBJ1-5, with 10 bases fitting TRBD1. Germline V gene lookup returns CDR1 MDHEN and CDR2 SYDVKM. CDR3 length: 13 amino acids. V gave up 9 bases and J gave up 7 bases; unmatched junction bases: 6.

This chain connects TRBV19 to TRBJ1-5; 9 positions agree with TRBD1. The J segment lost 3 bases and the V segment lost 3 bases, leaving 3 bases of the junction unmatched. The CDR3 runs 15 residues. Per the germline V gene, CDR1 is LNHDA and CDR2 is SQIVND (reference sequence). CDR3 DNA sequence: TGTGCCAGTAGTATGGACAGGGGTTACAATCAGCCCCAGCATTTT. It encodes CASSMDRGYNQPQHF.

The CDR3 bases are TGTGCCAGCAGCTTAGCGGACATAGACTATGGCTACACCTTC. This encodes CASSLADIDYGYTF. This rearrangement joins TRBV7-8 to TRBJ1-2; weak D call: TRBD1 (5 bases). V lost 0 bases and J lost 3, with 8 bases in between. This CDR3 has 14 amino acids. Germline CDR1 and CDR2: SGHVS and FQNEAQ.

The chain uses TRBV27 and TRBJ2-3; 12 bases fit TRBD2. Germline CDR1 and CDR2: MNHEY and SMNVEV (reference sequence). This CDR3 has 19 amino acids. The J segment lost 4 bases and the V segment lost 0 bases, leaving 11 bases of the junction unmatched. CDR3 amino acids: CASSLSALWTSGVADTQYF. In DNA form, the CDR3 reads TGTGCCAGCAGTTTATCGGCCCTCTGGACTAGCGGGGTAGCAGATACGCAGTATTTT.

The chain combines TRBV25-1 with TRBJ2-5, with 8 bases aligning to TRBD2. The CDR3 runs 16 residues. From germline, CDR1 is MGHDK and CDR2 SYGVNS. J lost 5 bases, V lost 4 bases, and 12 bases had no gene match. CDR3: CASSVLTGRGGETQYF. DNA for the CDR3: TGTGCCAGCAGTGTCCTGACTGGCCGGGGGGGGGAGACCCAGTACTTC. Supplemented by reference TRBV25-1 and TRBJ2-5, the full variable domain reads EADIYQTPRYLVIGTGKKITLECSQTMGHDKMYWYQQDPGMELHLIHYSYGVNSTEKGDLSSESTVSRIRTEHFPLTLESARPSHTSQYLCASSVLTGRGGETQYFGPGTRLLVL.

The gene calls are TRBV7-2 and TRBJ1-1, with D perhaps TRBD1 (5 bases). The germline CDR1 and CDR2 sequences are SGHTA and FQGNSA. V lost 5 bases and J lost 4, with 14 bases in between. This CDR3 has 14 amino acids. CDR3 amino acids: CASSTRTGGTEAFF. DNA for the CDR3: TGTGCCAGCAGCACTCGCACGGGGGGCACTGAAGCTTTCTTT.

This rearrangement joins TRBV7-9 to TRBJ2-3; D is possibly TRBD1 (7 bases). In germline, CDR1 is SEHNR, CDR2 FQNEAQ (reference sequence). CDR3 length: 14 residues. V was shortened by 3 bases and J by 8 bases, with 15 bases between the two germline ends. Here the CDR3 reads CASSLEPGGLTQYF. In DNA form, the CDR3 reads TGTGCCAGCAGCTTGGAGCCAGGGGGACTTACGCAGTATTTT.

This clone was seen once. This chain uses TRBV10-3 with TRBJ2-2, with TRBD1 matching 9 bases. After removal of 6 bases from V and 3 bases from J, the junction contained 5 bases not matched to a gene. The CDR3 is 15 amino acids. Per germline, CDR1 ENHRY and CDR2 SYGVKD. CDR3 sequence (DNA): TGTGCCATCAGCGGGACAGGGTGGGACACCGGGGAGCTGTTTTTT. It specifies CAISGTGWDTGELFF.

This clone has a handful of counts. This rearrangement joins TRBV4-3 to TRBJ1-6; 8 positions match TRBD1. Trimming removed 4 bases from V and 9 bases from J; junction bases left unmatched: 11. The CDR3 has 16 amino acids. The germline V gene encodes CDR1 LGHNA and CDR2 YSLEER. CDR3 loop: CASSRTHGTGSSPLHF. The CDR3 DNA is TGCGCCAGCAGCCGAACCCACGGGACAGGTAGTTCACCCCTCCACTTT.

This chain links TRBV28 with TRBJ1-6, with D hard to call. V shed 6 bases and J shed 9 bases, with 18 bases lying between them. Looked up from germline, CDR1 is MDHEN and CDR2 is SYDVKM. The CDR3 loop spans 15 amino acids. This CDR3 reads CASSPPSFSVSPLHF. For the CDR3, the DNA is TGTGCCAGCAGCCCCCCCTCCTTCTCAGTTTCACCCCTCCACTTT.

This clone was counted a single time. The CDR3 DNA follows: TGTGCCAGTAGTATAGGGGGGGTCACAGATACGCAGTATTTT. It encodes CASSIGGVTDTQYF. The genes are TRBV19 and TRBJ2-3, with D tentatively TRBD2 (6 bases). CDR3 length: 14 amino acids. Germline CDR1 is LNHDA and CDR2 is SQIVND (reference sequence). The V end lost 1 base, the J end lost 2 bases, and 7 bases lay between the germline ends.